Given below is one T cell receptor beta chain in context. Its target antigen remains unknown. Base quality data are lacking; no much larger clone is found one base away. The sample's time point, from its label and the paper: about a year on ibrutinib. For TCR beta library preparation, about 2 micrograms of genomic DNA were isolated from cryopreserved PBMCs. Longitudinal blood samples from CLL patients on ibrutinib monotherapy underwent high-throughput TCR beta sequencing. Patients were enrolled in a phase 2 open-label single-center ibrutinib monotherapy trial. The data originate from a study of cytotoxic CD8 clonotypes in ibrutinib-treated CLL (dated by TCRdb to the early 2020s). In the study overall: In this cohort, about 16 patients were treatment-naive and roughly 10 were relapsed/refractory, while some 17 had unmutated IGHV. Partial responses were observed in about 25 patients and complete responses in 2; after a median follow-up of 68 months, remission was maintained in around 14 patients and progression was observed in about twelve. Samples at response were collected after a median of roughly twelve months of treatment, with a range of 6 to 36 months. All remission and progressive disease samples were collected while patients were still receiving ibrutinib. On average, each sample yielded 250,000 to 300,000 productive templates and about 94,000 productive rearrangements. Longitudinal samples were obtainable from about 30% of the roughly 90 participants in the trial. Cryopreserved peripheral blood mononuclear cells were collected before treatment, at response, and at either disease progression or sustained remission. On the study overall, not on this receptor specifically: Baseline clonality was found to be higher than that of age-matched healthy donors and was strongly correlated with circulating CD8+ T-cell counts. Sustained-remission and progressing patients did not have matched sampling times, and lymph node repertoires were not examined. Public clonotypes were rare and either contracted or stayed stable during treatment, and the rise in clonality at ibrutinib response reflected the expansion of private clonotypes. An increase in clonality was observed at ibrutinib response, with clonality remaining stable during sustained remission and falling back toward baseline at progression.

V is cut by 1 base and J by 8 bases, and the space between the germline ends is 14 bases. For CDR1 and CDR2, the germline V gene (reference sequence) lists LNHDA and SQIVND. Its CDR3 holds 14 amino acids, cysteine through phenylalanine. The retained sequence is limited to the CDR3, 42 bases, with the frame set at the first base. Each clonotype received, on average, around 10x coverage in deep resolution sequencing performed on a MiSeq, where the target depth lay between 1 in 1 million and 1 in 200,000 T cells. TCR beta libraries were generated with the immunoSEQ hsTCRB Kit. The authors' pipeline ran thus. ImmunoSEQ Data Assistant and ImmunoSEQ Analyzer were used for data analysis, and V, D and J genes were assigned according to IMGT definitions. Clonality, which ranges from 0 to 1, was calculated as one minus the normalized Shannon entropy of productive rearrangement frequencies. Only overrepresented clonotypes making up at least 0.05% of the repertoire of each patient were included in the public clonotype analysis. Repertoires from some 13 age-matched healthy donors in immuneACCESS were used as clonality controls. Here the immuneACCESS table is served through TCRdb, limited to in-frame sequences with V and J called. Missing clones are a known gap in these copies; in checked studies unresolved V genes cover under half, and the rest lacks a known reason. The DNA was the basis for D and trimming; V, J and clone size are from that table. The sample table lists about 160,000 clones, approximately 80% of them with a count of one. Jointly, the top ten make up around 2.1% of the sample.

The clonotype was recovered from a human donor with chronic lymphocytic leukemia. The specimen comprised PBMCs, sampled after 12 months of ibrutinib treatment. This chain joins TRBV19 to TRBJ1-2, with an unclear D gene assignment. DNA sequence: TGTGCCAGTAGTATAGGGGGTCACACGGACGGCTACACCTTC. This codes for CASSIGGHTDGYTF.